One and the same sample provided the 30 T cell receptor beta chains below, sequenced in a study of shared clonotypes between healthy human individuals. CD45RO-negative, CCR7-positively selected cells formed the naive CD8 fraction, excluding terminally differentiated effector memory CD45RA+ cells. Some clones are missing from TCRdb's copy, which holds only in-frame ones; the method was immunoSEQ multiplex PCR. Of about 1,900,000 clones in the sample, about 95% were seen once. The source material was naive CD8+ T cells sorted from blood. The receptor set was obtained from a man younger than 35 in good health.

The gene calls are TRBV2 and TRBJ2-6; D may be TRBD1 (5 bases). The CDR3 sequence is 14 residues long. V was cut by 8 bases and J by 1 base, with 9 bases left in between. Germline V gives CDR1 SNHLY, CDR2 FYNNEI. The CDR3 sequence: CASGGQSGANVLTF. In DNA form, the CDR3 reads TGTGCCAGCGGCGGACAATCTGGGGCCAACGTCCTGACTTTC.

This clone was found once. The chain links TRBV27 to TRBJ1-2; maybe TRBD1 (5 bases). V was cut by 4 bases and J by 8 bases, with 17 bases left in between. Germline CDR1 and CDR2: MNHEY and SMNVEV (reference sequence). This CDR3 has 14 residues. This CDR3 reads CASSSDTRLGGYTF. For the CDR3, the DNA is TGTGCCAGCAGTTCGGACACCCGCCTCGGAGGCTACACCTTC.

The chain has TRBV4-1 and TRBJ2-3; 10 nucleotides align to TRBD2. The V gene's germline CDR1 is MGHRA and CDR2 YSYEKL. Trimming cost V 4 bases and J 5 bases; bases outside gene matches: 9. This CDR3 region has 16 residues. CDR3 loop: CASSPAGTSAIDTQYF. CDR3 coding DNA: TGCGCCAGCAGCCCTGCCGGGACTAGCGCAATAGATACGCAGTATTTT.

Comment on this clone: Other DNA sequences of this sample code for an identical CDR3. The V gene is TRBV7-9, the J gene TRBJ1-1; D remains unclear. In germline, CDR1 is SEHNR, CDR2 FQNEAQ (reference sequence). The V end lost 0 bases, the J end lost 4 bases, and 6 bases lay between the germline ends. The CDR3 sequence is 13 residues long. The CDR3 region has the DNA TGTGCCAGCAGCTTAGCGCTGGGCACTGAAGCTTTCTTT. It translates to CASSLALGTEAFF.

J is TRBJ2-5 and V is TRBV7-9, with D unresolved. Germline assignment: CDR1 SEHNR and CDR2 FQNEAQ (reference sequence). Trimming pared 7 bases from V and 5 bases from J, leaving 8 bases between. The CDR3 length is 11 residues. The CDR3 loop reads CASTEYETQYF. The CDR3 DNA reads as TGTGCCAGCACGGAGTACGAGACCCAGTACTTC.

The gene calls are TRBV11-1 and TRBJ2-7; the D gene is possibly TRBD2 (5 bases). The V gene lost 3 bases and the J gene lost 2 bases, with 8 bases spanning the gap. Germline V gene lookup returns CDR1 SGHAT and CDR2 FQDESV (reference sequence). The CDR3 loop spans 13 amino acids. CDR3 DNA sequence: TGTGCCAGCAGCTTCTCGGGGACCTACGAGCAGTACTTC. This sequence encodes CASSFSGTYEQYF.

The CDR3 loop is CASSTLVTGELFF. The DNA for the CDR3 is TGTGCCAGCAGCACCCTCGTCACCGGGGAGCTGTTTTTT. The rearrangement uses TRBV11-2 and TRBJ2-2; D remains unclear. CDR3 length: 13 amino acids. The germline V gene encodes CDR1 SGHAT and CDR2 FQNNGV. Trimming shortened V by 5 bases and J by 4 bases, and 8 bases separated the two germline ends.

Notes on this clone: Other nucleotide sequences in the sample specify the same CDR3. The J gene is TRBJ2-5, the V gene TRBV6-5; perhaps TRBD2 as D (7 bases). The CDR3 is 13 amino acids. CDR1 and CDR2 (germline): MNHEY, SVGAGI. Trimming removed 4 bases from V and 5 bases from J, with 11 bases in between. CDR3 loop: CASSLQGGETQYF. For the CDR3, the DNA is TGTGCCAGCAGTTTACAGGGAGGGGAGACCCAGTACTTC.

This sequence joins TRBV4-1 and TRBJ1-1; TRBD1 aligns across 7 bases. CDR3 length equals 13 residues. Germline assignment: CDR1 MGHRA and CDR2 YSYEKL. The ends lost 2 bases at V and 7 bases at J; junction bases unmatched: 4. The chain's CDR3 is CASSQPGGVEAFF. CDR3 bases: TGCGCCAGCAGCCAACCAGGGGGGGTTGAAGCTTTCTTT.

The V and J genes are TRBV30 and TRBJ2-5; D is ambiguous. The CDR3 consists of 13 residues. Trimming cost V 0 bases and J 5 bases, with 10 bases left between them. Germline CDR1 GTSNPN, CDR2 SVGIG (reference sequence). The DNA for the CDR3 is TGTGCCTGGAGTGTTACGACACTGGAGACCCAGTACTTC. Its protein product is CAWSVTTLETQYF.

V is TRBV27 and J is TRBJ1-1, with 8 bases aligning to TRBD1. In germline, CDR1 is MNHEY, CDR2 SMNVEV (reference sequence). V trimming: 5 bases; J trimming: 3 bases; junction bases outside the gene matches: 8. The CDR3 length is 15 residues. Here the CDR3 DNA reads TGTGCCAGCAGTGGACGGACAGGGTACGACACTGAAGCTTTCTTT. Protein: CASSGRTGYDTEAFF.

This clone was seen once. The chain employs TRBV7-9 and TRBJ2-1; 14 bases map to TRBD2. Germline V gene sequence: CDR1 SEHNR, CDR2 FQNEAQ (reference sequence). The CDR3 runs 15 residues. The V segment lost 5 bases and the J segment 6 bases; nucleotides outside the gene matches: 3. As DNA, the CDR3 is TGTGCCAGCAGCCGACTAGCGGGAGGGGTCAATGAGCAGTTCTTC. This encodes CASSRLAGGVNEQFF.

Of note for this clone: Other nucleotide sequences in the sample specify the same CDR3. This chain links TRBV27 with TRBJ2-7, with 12 bases that match TRBD2. Germline V gives CDR1 MNHEY, CDR2 SMNVEV (reference sequence). V lost 6 bases, J lost 4 bases, and 4 bases stayed unmatched. This CDR3 contains 14 residues. The CDR3 DNA sequence: TGTGCCAGCAGCCCTGGGACTAGCGGGTACGAGCAGTACTTC. Translated: CASSPGTSGYEQYF.

J is TRBJ2-5 and V is TRBV6-5, with D tentatively TRBD1 (5 bases). The germline gives CDR1 MNHEY, CDR2 SVGAGI. This CDR3 has 14 amino acids. Trimming cost V 2 bases and J 4 bases, with 11 bases left between them. Here the CDR3 reads CASSYDRLRETQYF. CDR3 nucleotide sequence: TGTGCCAGCAGTTACGACAGATTAAGAGAGACCCAGTACTTC.

This sequence joins TRBV7-9 and TRBJ2-6; tentatively, D is TRBD1 (6 bases). CDR1 SEHNR and CDR2 FQNEAQ come from the germline V gene (reference sequence). V lost 5 bases to trimming and J lost 4 bases, with 18 bases between them. This CDR3 is built from 17 residues. CDR3 amino acids: CASSPDSLGPGANVLTF. The DNA of the CDR3 is TGTGCCAGCAGCCCGGACAGCCTAGGACCCGGGGCCAACGTCCTGACTTTC.

The chain has TRBV13 and TRBJ1-1; 8 positions agree with TRBD1. CDR1 is PRHDT and CDR2 is FYEKMQ in the germline V gene (reference sequence). V lost 3 bases and J lost 5; bases outside the gene matches: 8. The CDR3 is 15 residues long. CDR3 in amino acids: CASSFTGTGETEAFF. Here the CDR3 DNA reads TGTGCCAGCAGCTTCACCGGGACAGGTGAAACTGAAGCTTTCTTT.

The chain is built from TRBV27 and TRBJ1-5; the D is unclear. The CDR3 sequence is 14 residues long. Trimming removed 6 bases from V and 6 bases from J, with 15 bases in between. Germline CDR1 and CDR2: MNHEY and SMNVEV (reference sequence). The CDR3 nucleotides read TGTGCCAGCAGCCCTCAGGTTTTGAGTCAGCCCCAGCATTTT. Protein: CASSPQVLSQPQHF.

V is TRBV4-1 and J is TRBJ1-2, with a weak D call TRBD1 (6 bases). With 7 bases removed from V and 8 bases from J, the gap between germline ends came to 17 bases. From germline, CDR1 is MGHRA and CDR2 YSYEKL. The CDR3 covers 13 residues. CDR3 coding DNA: TGCGCCAGCACAGGGGCTCCCTCGGACGGCTACACCTTC. It specifies CASTGAPSDGYTF.

Details on this clone: Other DNA sequences from this sample encode an identical CDR3 as well. The chain has TRBV27 and TRBJ2-7; the match to TRBD1 covers 9 bases. The CDR3 spans 15 residues. V trimming: 0 bases; J trimming: 3 bases; junction bases outside the gene matches: 3. The V gene's germline CDR1 is MNHEY and CDR2 SMNVEV (reference sequence). The CDR3 bases are TGTGCCAGCAGTTTATCGGGGACAGGGAGCTACGAGCAGTACTTC. Its protein product is CASSLSGTGSYEQYF.

V and J are TRBV19 and TRBJ1-2; D possibly corresponds to TRBD1 (6 bases). The CDR3 runs to 12 residues. The germline V gene has CDR1 LNHDA and CDR2 SQIVND (reference sequence). V dropped 9 bases and J dropped 7 bases, with 15 bases sitting between them. CDR3 region: CASSSGDPGYTF. CDR3 coding DNA: TGTGCCAGCTCCTCAGGGGACCCTGGCTACACCTTC.

In this sample, this clone turned up once. This rearrangement joins TRBV5-4 to TRBJ2-2, with 7 bases matching TRBD2. Germline V gives CDR1 SGHNT, CDR2 YYREEE (reference sequence). The CDR3 is 16 amino acids. J gave up 8 bases and V 2 bases, and 12 bases lay outside the gene matches. The CDR3 here is CASSFPLTEAGGELFF. Here the CDR3 DNA reads TGTGCCAGCAGCTTCCCTCTGACTGAAGCGGGGGGGGAGCTGTTTTTT. The full variable domain, rest sourced from reference TRBV5-4 and TRBJ2-2, is ETGVTQSPTHLIKTRGQQVTLRCSSQSGHNTVSWYQQALGQGPQFIFQYYREEENGRGNFPPRFSGLQFPNYSSELNVNALELDDSALYLCASSFPLTEAGGELFFGEGSRLTVL.

The count of this clone is one. V usage is TRBV5-6 and J usage is TRBJ2-1, with 9 positions matching TRBD1. V shed 2 bases and J 5 bases; nucleotides not matched to a gene: 8. This CDR3 is built from 16 residues. Germline lookup yields CDR1 SGHDT and CDR2 YYEEEE. CDR3 loop: CASSFEGQGLDNEQFF. CDR3 coding DNA: TGTGCCAGCAGCTTTGAGGGACAGGGACTCGACAATGAGCAGTTCTTC.

The V gene is TRBV2, the J gene TRBJ2-7; 11 bases are shared with TRBD1. Germline V gene sequence: CDR1 SNHLY, CDR2 FYNNEI. Trimming took 5 bases from V and 3 from J; bases not matched to a gene: 12. There are 17 residues in the CDR3. The CDR3, as DNA: TGTGCCAGCAGTTTCCCGGGACAGGGGGTGAGCAACTACGAGCAGTACTTC. It yields the protein CASSFPGQGVSNYEQYF.

The V and J genes are TRBV4-3 and TRBJ2-7, with D maybe TRBD2 (6 bases). Per the germline V gene, CDR1 is LGHNA and CDR2 is YSLEER. Trimming shortened V by 0 bases and J by 2 bases, and 20 bases separated the two germline ends. There are 18 residues in the CDR3. CDR3 sequence (DNA): TGCGCCAGCAGCCAAGATTTGATTGGGGACGGGAGTCCCTACGAGCAGTACTTC. It specifies CASSQDLIGDGSPYEQYF.

The CDR3 DNA reads TGTGCCAGCAGCTTGAGACTAGCGGGAACAGCCGATGCGTTCTACGAGCAGTACTTC. Amino acids: CASSLRLAGTADAFYEQYF. V usage is TRBV7-2 and J usage is TRBJ2-7, with 11 bases identical to TRBD2. CDR3 length: 19 amino acids. Per germline, CDR1 SGHTA and CDR2 FQGNSA. Unmatched junction bases numbered 16, after V lost 3 bases and J lost 3 bases. Supplemented by reference TRBV7-2 and TRBJ2-7, the full variable domain reads GAGVSQSPSNKVTEKGKDVELRCDPISGHTALYWYRQSLGQGLEFLIYFQGNSAPDKSGLPSDRFSAERTGGSVSTLTIQRTQQEDSAVYLCASSLRLAGTADAFYEQYFGPGTRLTVT.

The V and J genes are TRBV6-6 and TRBJ1-5, with 7 bases that match TRBD1. J was trimmed by 3 bases and V by 5 bases; bases with no gene match: 7. The CDR3 extends over 15 amino acids. Germline assignment: CDR1 MNHNY and CDR2 SVGAGI (reference sequence). CDR3 protein: CASSPTGDYNQPQHF. DNA for the CDR3: TGTGCCAGCAGTCCAACAGGGGACTACAATCAGCCCCAGCATTTT.

The chain links TRBV6-6 to TRBJ1-2, with TRBD1 matching over 8 bases. The CDR3 length is 15 residues. Germline V lookup: CDR1 MNHNY, CDR2 SVGAGI (reference sequence). Trimming removed 5 bases from V and 2 bases from J; junction bases left unmatched: 7. The CDR3 reads CASSPLTGANYGYTF. DNA for the CDR3: TGTGCCAGCAGTCCACTGACAGGGGCAAACTATGGCTACACCTTC.

This clone was recorded only once. The J gene is TRBJ2-7, the V gene TRBV5-1; 13 bases are shared with TRBD2. This CDR3 is 15 amino acids long. Germline V gene data show CDR1 as SGHRS and CDR2 as YFSETQ. With 5 bases clipped from V and 5 bases from J, the junction kept 7 bases outside the gene matches. CDR3 coding DNA: TGCGCCAGCAGGTATACAACTAGCGGGAGGGACGAGCAGTACTTC. Amino acid sequence: CASRYTTSGRDEQYF.

The chain joins TRBV6-4 to TRBJ1-5; a weak D match, TRBD1 (6 bases). V shed 3 bases and J shed 5 bases, with 11 bases lying between them. The CDR3 has 14 amino acids. Germline V gene data show CDR1 as MRHNA and CDR2 as SNTAGT. The CDR3 is CASSEQGGYQPQHF. CDR3 DNA sequence: TGTGCCAGCAGTGAACAGGGTGGATATCAGCCCCAGCATTTT.

The rearrangement joins TRBV7-2 to TRBJ2-7; D is ambiguous. CDR3 length: 13 amino acids. The germline gives CDR1 SGHTA, CDR2 FQGNSA. V dropped 4 bases and J dropped 3 bases, with 10 bases sitting between them. The CDR3 bases are TGTGCCAGCAGCTCCTTTCACGGCTACGAGCAGTACTTC. Amino acid sequence: CASSSFHGYEQYF.